The clone carrying this TCR beta chain showed up many times. What it binds is unknown. This record belongs to a study of regulatory T cells in long-lasting Graves disease. CDR1 and CDR2 (germline): MNHEY, SVGAGI. V was shortened by 2 bases and J by 9 bases, with 14 bases between the two germline ends. The CDR3 spans 14 residues. Study-wide findings and caveats: Persistent cases favored TRBV28, TRBJ1-2 and TRBJ2-5.

Assembly of TCR beta libraries relied on iRepertoire HTBI primers together with Arm-PCR of CDR3 regions. Using its own MiXCR run on the multiplex PCR reads, TCRdb lists one record per CDR3 protein. The repertoire holds some 330,000 distinct CDR3 sequences, around 11% seen once, with approximately 17% in the top ten. The time point here: newly diagnosed GD, antithyroid drugs for less than 3 months. Making the TCR library involved RNA that had been extracted from PBMCs. The data also belong to a second study, concerning T cells in Graves' hyperthyroidism and ophthalmopathy. That source notes: Most clonotypes that expanded in the thyroid above 0.001 also showed up in blood.

The chain employs TRBV6-5 and TRBJ2-1, with D possibly TRBD1 on 5 matching bases. This specimen was peripheral blood mononuclear cells (PBMCs), taken at new diagnosis, from a patient treated with antithyroid drugs. This TCR was sampled from a woman between 18 and 29 years old with Graves disease. The CDR3 here is CASSYMAQGGEQFF. DNA for the CDR3: TGTGCCAGCAGTTACATGGCCCAGGGCGGTGAGCAGTTCTTC.